This T cell receptor beta chain was documented in a study of early T cells in non-severe SARS-CoV-2 infection. Unique molecular identifier tags were affixed to discrete cDNA molecules. A single record per CDR3 protein comes from TCRdb applying MiXCR to the 5' RACE reads. Found here are about 64,000 distinct CDR3 sequences, around 20% of them singletons; the top ten hold roughly 9%. The source is an adult who was a healthcare worker with PCR-confirmed SARS-CoV-2 infection or an uninfected control (not recorded which). The sample consisted of whole blood, taken at baseline.

The CDR3 nucleotides read TGTGCCTGGACCTGGTCTTGGTCAGAGGGAGATTCACCCCTCCACTTT. It translates to CAWTWSWSEGDSPLHF. This rearrangement joins TRBV30 to TRBJ1-6; D gene unclear. The germline V gene encodes CDR1 GTSNPN and CDR2 SVGIG (reference sequence). This CDR3 has 16 amino acids. Trimming took 4 bases from V and 8 from J, leaving 21 bases between them.